The rows below give T cell receptor beta chains drawn from one sample of a study of T cell repertoires in cytomegalovirus infection. TCRdb itself ran the reads through MiXCR, one entry per CDR3 protein. The table has about 180,000 distinct CDR3 sequences, approximately 14% seen once. Material: PBMCs. All receptors come from a human donor in good health (CMV status not recorded). Some clones in this sample may be carry-over from other donors' samples. The CDR3 runs from the conserved cysteine through the conserved F or W. The D gene is left open where the match is weak. Part of the rows lack a size; the others show once, few, many or a class for expanded clones.

J: TRBJ2-5
D: TRBD2
V: TRBV28
size: many
CDR3: CASSSRTSGRASETQYF
DNA: TGTGCCAGCAGTTCACGGACTAGCGGGAGGGCCTCGGAGACCCAGTACTTC

J: TRBJ2-1
D: TRBD1
V: TRBV15
size: .
CDR3: CATSRDKTTGKNEQFF
DNA: TGTGCCACCAGCAGAGATAAGACGACAGGGAAGAATGAGCAGTTCTTC

J: TRBJ2-7
D: .
V: TRBV29-1
size: .
CDR3: CSVDATGTYEQYF
DNA: TGCAGCGTGGACGCTACAGGTACCTACGAGCAGTACTTC

J: TRBJ1-2
D: .
V: TRBV7-2
size: many
CDR3: CASSLVNYGYTF
DNA: TGTGCCAGCAGCTTAGTGAACTATGGCTACACCTTC

J: TRBJ2-7
D: TRBD1
V: TRBV5-8
size: .
CDR3: CASSPGQYYEQYF
DNA: TGTGCCAGCAGCCCGGGACAGTACTACGAGCAGTACTTC

J: TRBJ2-5
D: .
V: TRBV5-1
size: .
CDR3: CASSLGFGQETQYF
DNA: TGCGCCAGCAGCTTGGGTTTCGGCCAAGAGACCCAGTACTTC

J: TRBJ1-1
D: .
V: TRBV11-2
size: few
CDR3: CASSLVSGKNTEAFF
DNA: TGTGCCAGCAGCTTAGTTTCAGGGAAGAACACTGAAGCTTTCTTT

J: TRBJ2-7
D: .
V: TRBV29-1
size: few
CDR3: CSASGGEGIDEQYF
DNA: TGCAGCGCATCCGGTGGGGAAGGTATCGACGAGCAGTACTTC

J: TRBJ2-1
D: TRBD1
V: TRBV28
size: once
CDR3: CASSSLQGATYNEQFF
DNA: TGTGCCAGCAGTTCGCTACAGGGGGCGACCTACAATGAGCAGTTCTTC

J: TRBJ2-7
D: .
V: TRBV7-9
size: many
CDR3: CASSLGLPPYEQYF
DNA: TGTGCCAGCAGCTTAGGTCTCCCCCCCTACGAGCAGTACTTC

J: TRBJ2-7
D: TRBD1
V: TRBV2
size: many
CDR3: CASTSRGQNYEQYF
DNA: TGTGCCAGCACTTCTAGGGGGCAAAACTACGAGCAGTACTTC

J: TRBJ1-1
D: TRBD1
V: TRBV7-3
size: many
CDR3: CASSFTGGFAEAFF
DNA: TGTGCCAGCAGCTTTACAGGGGGTTTCGCTGAAGCTTTCTTT

J: TRBJ1-5
D: .
V: TRBV14
size: few
CDR3: CASSQEMDMPQHF
DNA: TGTGCCAGCAGCCAAGAAATGGATATGCCCCAGCATTTT

J: TRBJ1-1
D: TRBD1
V: TRBV7-3
size: many
CDR3: CASSKQGVNTEAFF
DNA: TGTGCCAGCAGCAAACAGGGGGTTAACACTGAAGCTTTCTTT

J: TRBJ2-7
D: TRBD2
V: TRBV12-3/TRBV12-4
size: .
CDR3: CASSLALSGGGFEQYF
DNA: TGTGCCAGCAGTTTAGCCCTTAGCGGGGGGGGGTTCGAGCAGTACTTC

J: TRBJ2-3
D: TRBD2
V: TRBV6-5
size: .
CDR3: CASSGLAAPTDTQYF
DNA: TGTGCCAGCAGCGGACTAGCGGCGCCCACAGATACGCAGTATTTT

J: TRBJ1-2
D: .
V: TRBV25-1
size: .
CDR3: CASSEGLYGYTF
DNA: TGTGCCAGCAGTGAAGGTCTCTATGGCTACACCTTC

J: TRBJ1-1
D: .
V: TRBV7-2
size: many
CDR3: CASSWTTNTEAFF
DNA: TGTGCCAGCAGCTGGACAACCAACACTGAAGCTTTCTTT

J: TRBJ2-2
D: TRBD1
V: TRBV7-3
size: many
CDR3: CASSPRGQGTGELFF
DNA: TGTGCCAGCAGCCCTAGGGGGCAAGGCACCGGGGAGCTGTTTTTT

J: TRBJ2-7
D: TRBD2
V: TRBV5-1
size: .
CDR3: CASSWEGNYEQYF
DNA: TGCGCCAGCAGCTGGGAGGGGAACTACGAGCAGTACTTC

J: TRBJ2-3
D: TRBD2
V: TRBV7-2
size: many
CDR3: CASSYRGDSTDTQYF
DNA: TGTGCCAGCAGCTACCGGGGGGATAGCACAGATACGCAGTATTTT

J: TRBJ2-3
D: .
V: TRBV7-2
size: many
CDR3: CASSLVSGDTQYF
DNA: TGTGCCAGCAGCTTAGTTTCCGGGGATACGCAGTATTTT

J: TRBJ1-1
D: TRBD1
V: TRBV4-2
size: many
CDR3: CASSQDQGATTEAFF
DNA: TGTGCCAGCAGCCAAGATCAGGGGGCGACCACTGAAGCTTTCTTT

J: TRBJ2-2
D: .
V: TRBV29-1
size: few
CDR3: CSVGKNTGELFF
DNA: TGCAGCGTCGGGAAAAACACCGGGGAGCTGTTTTTT

J: TRBJ2-7
D: TRBD1
V: TRBV19
size: many
CDR3: CASSARTGIYEQYF
DNA: TGTGCCAGTAGTGCCAGGACAGGGATCTACGAGCAGTACTTC

J: TRBJ2-1
D: TRBD2
V: TRBV12-3/TRBV12-4
size: many
CDR3: CASSLSGRNYNEQFF
DNA: TGTGCCAGCAGTTTAAGCGGGAGGAACTACAATGAGCAGTTCTTC

J: TRBJ2-7
D: TRBD1
V: TRBV28
size: few
CDR3: CASRSGTGPYEQYF
DNA: TGTGCCAGCAGATCCGGGACAGGCCCCTACGAGCAGTACTTC

J: TRBJ1-5
D: .
V: TRBV28
size: many
CDR3: CASNTPGTPDTPQHF
DNA: TGTGCCAGCAACACTCCCGGGACACCTGATACGCCCCAGCATTTT

J: TRBJ2-5
D: .
V: TRBV19
size: many
CDR3: CASSMVRYQETQYF
DNA: TGTGCCAGTAGTATGGTAAGGTACCAAGAGACCCAGTACTTC

J: TRBJ1-1
D: TRBD1
V: TRBV20-1
size: few
CDR3: CSARDPWTGLNTEAFF
DNA: TGCAGTGCTAGAGACCCTTGGACAGGGTTGAACACTGAAGCTTTCTTT

J: TRBJ1-5
D: .
V: TRBV3-1
size: few
CDR3: CASSPSLISNQPQHF
DNA: TGTGCCAGCAGCCCCTCTTTGATTAGCAATCAGCCCCAGCATTTT

J: TRBJ2-7
D: .
V: TRBV6-5
size: few
CDR3: CASSRDIEQSYEQYF
DNA: TGTGCCAGCAGTCGGGACATTGAGCAGAGCTACGAGCAGTACTTC

J: TRBJ2-7
D: .
V: TRBV14
size: many
CDR3: CASSQARTPSYEQYF
DNA: TGTGCCAGCAGCCAAGCCCGGACACCCTCCTACGAGCAGTACTTC

J: TRBJ2-3
D: .
V: TRBV6-2/TRBV6-3
size: .
CDR3: CASSYSIQGLAPKLYTDTQYF
DNA: TGTGCCAGCAGTTACTCGATACAGGGCTTAGCGCCGAAACTCTACACAGATACGCAGTATTTT

J: TRBJ1-2
D: .
V: TRBV7-2
size: many
CDR3: CASSLRQGKANYGYTF
DNA: TGTGCCAGCAGCTTAAGGCAGGGCAAAGCTAACTATGGCTACACCTTC

J: TRBJ2-2
D: TRBD1
V: TRBV11-2
size: few
CDR3: CASSPNRGAGELFF
DNA: TGTGCCAGCAGCCCTAACAGGGGGGCGGGGGAGCTGTTTTTT

J: TRBJ1-2
D: .
V: TRBV7-9
size: many
CDR3: CASSLETGAQRLGYTF
DNA: TGTGCCAGCAGCTTAGAGACGGGGGCACAACGTCTAGGCTACACCTTC

J: TRBJ1-1
D: .
V: TRBV5-5
size: many
CDR3: CASSLWSGGDTEAFF
DNA: TGTGCCAGCAGCTTGTGGTCCGGAGGGGACACTGAAGCTTTCTTT

J: TRBJ2-1
D: .
V: TRBV7-9
size: many
CDR3: CASSPPHSSSYNEQFF
DNA: TGTGCCAGCAGCCCACCTCACAGCAGCTCCTACAATGAGCAGTTCTTC

J: TRBJ2-5
D: .
V: TRBV7-2
size: many
CDR3: CASSLRTTRETQYF
DNA: TGTGCCAGCAGCTTAAGGACTACGCGGGAGACCCAGTACTTC

J: TRBJ2-7
D: .
V: TRBV28
size: many
CDR3: CASTRRSSYEQYF
DNA: TGTGCCAGCACCCGACGCAGCTCCTACGAGCAGTACTTC

J: TRBJ2-3
D: .
V: TRBV7-3
size: many
CDR3: CASSFNSRADTQYF
DNA: TGTGCCAGCAGCTTTAACAGCCGAGCAGATACGCAGTATTTT

J: TRBJ1-2
D: TRBD1
V: TRBV10-3
size: many
CDR3: CAISGFGARGHGYTF
DNA: TGTGCCATCAGTGGCTTCGGGGCCAGGGGGCATGGCTACACCTTC

J: TRBJ2-3
D: .
V: TRBV7-2
size: many
CDR3: CASSLGRRGSGGATDTQYF
DNA: TGTGCCAGCAGCTTAGGGCGTAGAGGTTCAGGAGGGGCTACAGATACGCAGTATTTT

J: TRBJ2-5
D: .
V: TRBV7-4
size: .
CDR3: CASSVPSGEQETQYF
DNA: TGTGCCAGCAGCGTACCCTCAGGGGAGCAAGAGACCCAGTACTTC

J: TRBJ1-2
D: .
V: TRBV10-3
size: .
CDR3: CAISESQEGHYGYTF
DNA: TGTGCCATCAGTGAGTCTCAGGAGGGCCACTATGGCTACACCTTC

J: TRBJ2-7
D: .
V: TRBV7-9
size: many
CDR3: CASSPGQTLTYEQYF
DNA: TGTGCCAGCAGCCCCGGACAGACCCTAACGTACGAGCAGTACTTC

J: TRBJ2-1
D: TRBD2
V: TRBV7-9
size: .
CDR3: CASSSMGLTEQFF
DNA: TGTGCCAGCAGCTCGATGGGACTAACGGAGCAGTTCTTC

J: TRBJ1-5
D: .
V: TRBV7-2
size: many
CDR3: CASSFPGANQPQHF
DNA: TGTGCCAGCAGCTTCCCAGGGGCCAATCAGCCCCAGCATTTT

J: TRBJ2-6
D: .
V: TRBV7-3
size: .
CDR3: CASSPTGSGANVLTF
DNA: TGTGCCAGCAGCCCAACGGGCTCTGGGGCCAACGTCCTGACTTTC

J: TRBJ1-5
D: .
V: TRBV6-6
size: .
CDR3: CASSYDWDQPQHF
DNA: TGTGCCAGCAGTTACGATTGGGATCAGCCCCAGCATTTT